The next 26 T cell receptor beta chains were all read from a single sample in a study of OX40 agonist ivuxolimab in advanced cancers. Repertoires were generated with immunoSEQ multiplex PCR, while TCRdb's copy carries only in-frame clones and drops some. The repertoire holds about 94,000 clones, with over 75% as singletons. This specimen was CD4+ or CD8+ T cells sorted from blood, taken in a trial of the OX40 agonist ivuxolimab. These receptors all stem from an adult with an advanced solid tumor such as melanoma, head and neck, liver or kidney cancer.

CDR3 in DNA: TGTGCCAGCAGCTTAGATGAGGGGGCTCACACTGAAGCTTTCTTT. Translated, it gives CASSLDEGAHTEAFF. The chain couples TRBV7-2 to TRBJ1-1; 7 nucleotides agree with TRBD1. The V and J ends lost 1 base and 3 bases, in that order; junction bases with no gene match: 5. There are 15 residues in the CDR3. Germline CDR1 reads SGHTA; CDR2 reads FQGNSA.

The V and J genes are TRBV18 and TRBJ1-5; no clear D gene. Germline V gives CDR1 KGHSH, CDR2 LQKENI. The CDR3 extends over 15 amino acids. The V end was cut by 2 bases, the J end by 4 bases, with 12 bases between. The CDR3 DNA sequence: TGTGCCAGCTCACCAGATGGCGGGGTTAATCAGCCCCAGCATTTT. This encodes CASSPDGGVNQPQHF.

The CDR3 nucleotides are TGTGCCAGCAGCTTAGGCGCTATCCTGGGGAATGAGCAGTTCTTC. Translated, it gives CASSLGAILGNEQFF. This chain connects TRBV11-2 to TRBJ2-1; D is unclear. V was shortened by 1 base and J by 7 bases, with 14 bases between the two germline ends. Germline assignment: CDR1 SGHAT and CDR2 FQNNGV. This CDR3 has 15 amino acids.

This sequence joins TRBV5-8 and TRBJ1-5; D not resolved. This CDR3 spans 12 amino acids. The V gene lost 3 bases and the J gene lost 7 bases, with 8 bases spanning the gap. CDR1 SGHTS and CDR2 YDEGEE come from the germline V gene. CDR3 DNA sequence: TGTGCCAGCAGCTCCCTGGGCCAGCCCCAGCATTTT. Translation: CASSSLGQPQHF.

The rearrangement joins TRBV19 to TRBJ2-7; 9 positions agree with TRBD1. V was pared by 4 bases and J by 1 base, with 5 bases of the junction left unmatched. Germline values: CDR1 LNHDA, CDR2 SQIVND (reference sequence). The CDR3 extends over 15 amino acids. CDR3 amino acids: CASSKMTGGSYEQYF. The CDR3 DNA reads as TGTGCCAGTAGTAAGATGACAGGGGGATCCTACGAGCAGTACTTC.

This clone was seen just once. The V gene is TRBV7-8, the J gene TRBJ1-2, with a weak D call TRBD1 (6 bases). In germline, CDR1 is SGHVS, CDR2 FQNEAQ. The CDR3 is made up of 17 amino acids. Trimming removed 5 bases from V and 2 bases from J, with 21 bases in between. CDR3 bases: TGTGCCAGCAGCGCTCAACACAGGGTAGGGGCAAACTATGGCTACACCTTC. Protein: CASSAQHRVGANYGYTF.

The rearrangement uses TRBV5-5 and TRBJ2-1; TRBD1 might be the D (5 bases). The CDR3 runs to 15 residues. The germline V gene has CDR1 SGHKS and CDR2 YYEKEE (reference sequence). V was clipped by 3 bases and J by 10 bases, with 20 bases between them. CDR3 in amino acids: CASSSSWGWMGEQFF. The DNA of the CDR3 is TGTGCCAGCAGCTCGTCGTGGGGCTGGATGGGGGAGCAGTTCTTC.

This chain uses TRBV5-4 with TRBJ1-3, with D hard to call. The CDR3 spans 14 residues. From germline, CDR1 is SGHNT and CDR2 YYREEE (reference sequence). Deletions cut 0 bases from V and 5 bases from J, with 9 bases between. The CDR3 loop is CASSLAGGRNTIYF. The CDR3 bases are TGTGCCAGCAGCTTGGCGGGAGGAAGAAACACCATATATTTT.

The V call is TRBV29-1, the J call TRBJ2-4; 7 nucleotides line up with TRBD2. V shed 7 bases and J 8 bases; nucleotides not matched to a gene: 17. CDR1 and CDR2 (germline): SQVTM, ANQGSEA. The CDR3 has 15 residues. The CDR3 DNA sequence: TGCAGCGCTGACCACCCCGGGGGGAAATTGGACATTCAGTACTTC. It specifies CSADHPGGKLDIQYF.

The CDR3 loop is CAISESTGQNTEAFF. CDR3 bases: TGTGCCATCAGTGAGTCGACAGGACAGAACACTGAAGCTTTCTTT. The chain has TRBV10-3 and TRBJ1-1, with D perhaps matching TRBD1 (6 bases). CDR1 ENHRY and CDR2 SYGVKD come from the germline V gene. The V gene lost 0 bases and the J gene lost 1 base, with 9 bases spanning the gap. The CDR3 contains 15 residues.

J is TRBJ2-2 and V is TRBV5-1; 8 positions agree with TRBD2. In germline, CDR1 is SGHRS, CDR2 YFSETQ. The CDR3 runs 19 residues. After removal of 1 base from V and 3 bases from J, the junction contained 14 bases not matched to a gene. DNA of the CDR3: TGCGCCAGCAGCTTGCCCCTCTCTGGCGGGGGGCGCTACACCGGGGAGCTGTTTTTT. It yields the protein CASSLPLSGGGRYTGELFF.

CDR3 sequence reads: CATSREGTGYGYTF. In DNA form, the CDR3 reads TGTGCCACCAGCAGAGAGGGGACAGGCTATGGCTACACCTTC. The chain is built from TRBV15 and TRBJ1-2; the match to TRBD1 covers 8 bases. Germline V lookup: CDR1 LNHNV, CDR2 YYDKDF (reference sequence). CDR3 size: 14 residues. The J segment lost 4 bases and the V segment lost 0 bases, leaving 1 base of the junction unmatched.

The chain carries TRBV7-9 and TRBJ1-3, with D maybe TRBD1 (5 bases). Trimming took 6 bases from V and 0 from J, leaving 9 bases between them. The germline V gene has CDR1 SEHNR and CDR2 FQNEAQ (reference sequence). The CDR3 length is 14 residues. CDR3 bases: TGTGCCAGCAGACAGGAGAGCTCTGGAAACACCATATATTTT. This encodes CASRQESSGNTIYF.

The V and J genes are TRBV30 and TRBJ2-4; D not certain. There are 14 residues in the CDR3. V was shortened by 5 bases and J by 5 bases, with 16 bases between the two germline ends. Germline CDR1 and CDR2: GTSNPN and SVGIG (reference sequence). CDR3 sequence reads: CAWGDGPVQNIQYF. Written as DNA, the CDR3 is TGTGCCTGGGGCGACGGACCGGTACAAAACATTCAGTACTTC. The full variable domain, in which reference TRBV30 and TRBJ2-4 provide the parts outside the CDR3, is SQTIHQWPATLVQPVGSPLSLECTVEGTSNPNLYWYRQAAGRGLQLLFYSVGIGQISSEVPQNLSASRPQDRQFILSSKKLLLSDSGFYLCAWGDGPVQNIQYFGAGTRLSVL.

The chain combines TRBV27 with TRBJ2-2, with 8 bases fitting TRBD2. The CDR3 contains 17 residues. Trimming took 3 bases from V and 3 from J; bases not matched to a gene: 9. CDR1 and CDR2 (germline): MNHEY, SMNVEV (reference sequence). CDR3 DNA: TGTGCCAGCAGTTTCAAACGGGGGGGCCAGTACACCGGGGAGCTGTTTTTT. Amino acid sequence: CASSFKRGGQYTGELFF.

This clone has a single count. This rearrangement joins TRBV5-1 to TRBJ2-2; tentatively, D is TRBD1 (5 bases). The CDR3 totals 14 residues. V gave up 7 bases and J gave up 1 base, with 11 bases separating them. The V gene's germline CDR1 is SGHRS and CDR2 YFSETQ. The CDR3 DNA is TGCGCCAGCTCAGGGTTTCGGAACACCGGGGAGCTGTTTTTT. Translated, it gives CASSGFRNTGELFF.

The chain uses TRBV5-1 and TRBJ2-1; 12 bases match TRBD2. Losses at the gene ends were 0 bases for V and 7 bases for J; bases not matched to a gene: 5. The CDR3 loop spans 16 amino acids. The germline CDR1 and CDR2 sequences are SGHRS and YFSETQ. The CDR3 region has the DNA TGCGCCAGCAGCTTGGAACTAGCGGGGGGAACTAATGAGCAGTTCTTC. It translates to CASSLELAGGTNEQFF.

The chain links TRBV4-1 to TRBJ2-1; D possibly corresponds to TRBD2 (5 bases). CDR1 is MGHRA, CDR2 YSYEKL, per germline. The V end lost 0 bases, the J end lost 8 bases, and 11 bases lay between the germline ends. The CDR3 covers 14 residues. In nucleotides, the CDR3 is TGCGCCAGCAGCCAAGATCGAGGGCGGGATGAGCAGTTCTTC. This translates into CASSQDRGRDEQFF.

The chain is built from TRBV28 and TRBJ2-7; weak D call: TRBD1 (6 bases). The CDR3 is 12 residues long. Trimming pared 7 bases from V and 5 bases from J, leaving 12 bases between. Germline V CDR1 and CDR2: MDHEN, SYDVKM. The CDR3 sequence: CASMQGFNEQYF. For the CDR3, the DNA is TGTGCCAGCATGCAGGGGTTCAACGAGCAGTACTTC. The full variable domain, with the rest looked up from reference TRBV28 and TRBJ2-7, is DVKVTQSSRYLVKRTGEKVFLECVQDMDHENMFWYRQDPGLGLRLIYFSYDVKMKEKGDIPEGYSVSREKKERFSLILESASTNQTSMYLCASMQGFNEQYFGPGTRLTVT.

This chain uses TRBV14 with TRBJ1-6; D may be TRBD1 (5 bases). This CDR3 region has 14 residues. V was clipped by 0 bases and J by 7 bases, with 7 bases between them. Germline CDR1 and CDR2: SGHDN and FVKESK. CDR3 DNA: TGTGCCAGCAGCCAAGAAGGGACCAATTCACCCCTCCACTTT. Translation gives CASSQEGTNSPLHF.

The J gene is TRBJ1-1, the V gene TRBV5-4; D perhaps matches TRBD1 (5 bases). There are 12 residues in the CDR3. The germline V and J ends were trimmed by 4 bases and 7 bases, with 11 bases remaining between them. Per germline, CDR1 SGHNT and CDR2 YYREEE (reference sequence). This CDR3 reads CASSPGTDEAFF. The CDR3 coding sequence is TGTGCCAGCAGCCCCGGGACGGATGAAGCTTTCTTT.

This clone has a handful of counts. This sequence joins TRBV5-1 and TRBJ2-2, with 7 bases that match TRBD1. Germline CDR1 reads SGHRS; CDR2 reads YFSETQ. The J segment lost 0 bases and the V segment lost 4 bases, leaving 6 bases of the junction unmatched. The CDR3 contains 16 residues. The DNA for the CDR3 is TGCGCCAGCAGCCTCATGGGACAGCCGAACACCGGGGAGCTGTTTTTT. It specifies CASSLMGQPNTGELFF.

The chain couples TRBV18 to TRBJ2-7, with 7 bases that match TRBD1. The CDR3 is 15 amino acids. CDR1 is KGHSH, CDR2 LQKENI, per germline. The junction had 5 bases not matched to a gene; V was cut back by 0 bases and J by 3 bases. CDR3 nucleotides: TGTGCCAGCTCACCACCGTCCAGGACAGGCTACGAGCAGTACTTC. This translates into CASSPPSRTGYEQYF.

This sequence joins TRBV30 and TRBJ2-7; D is undetermined. The V and J ends lost 4 bases and 0 bases respectively, with 10 bases between them. The CDR3 totals 13 residues. The germline gives CDR1 GTSNPN, CDR2 SVGIG (reference sequence). The CDR3 here is CAWNTVSSYEQYF. The CDR3 DNA follows: TGTGCCTGGAATACAGTGAGCTCCTACGAGCAGTACTTC.

The rearrangement uses TRBV6-1 and TRBJ2-5, with D uncertain. Deletions cut 8 bases from V and 3 bases from J, with 4 bases between. Germline V gene data show CDR1 as MNHNS and CDR2 as SASEGT. CDR3 length equals 10 residues. CDR3 DNA: TGTGCCAGCTTGGAAGAGACCCAGTACTTC. Amino acid sequence: CASLEETQYF.

The chain carries TRBV9 and TRBJ1-2; D is perhaps TRBD1 (5 bases). Germline loops: CDR1 SGDLS, CDR2 YYNGEE. V lost 2 bases and J lost 0, with 11 bases in between. This CDR3 spans 15 amino acids. The CDR3 here is CASSVGLTANYGYTF. The CDR3 bases are TGTGCCAGCAGCGTGGGGCTGACAGCTAACTATGGCTACACCTTC.